Following are 4 T cell receptor beta chains from one sample sequenced in a study of blood T cell repertoires in COVID-19. Profiled with immunoSEQ multiplex PCR; TCRdb holds only in-frame clones, not every one. The data contain 110,000 or so clones, more than 85% of them singletons. The source material was peripheral blood. These receptors all come from a human donor with acute or convalescent COVID-19. The donor label of this sample is uncertain.

This sequence joins TRBV10-3 and TRBJ1-4; D not resolved. Trimming left V 3 bases short and J 4 bases short, with 6 bases between. The germline V gene has CDR1 ENHRY and CDR2 SYGVKD. The CDR3 length is 13 residues. The CDR3 DNA follows: TGTGCCATCAGTGATCTCCTTAATGAAAAACTGTTTTTT. This codes for CAISDLLNEKLFF.

This clone was seen once. The J gene is TRBJ2-1, the V gene TRBV28; tentative D call: TRBD2 (6 bases). Germline values: CDR1 MDHEN, CDR2 SYDVKM. The ends were cut back, 6 bases at V and 4 bases at J, with 19 bases in the middle. The CDR3 length is 16 residues. CDR3 sequence (DNA): TGTGCCAGCAGCTACGTACGGGAGATGGGATACAATGAGCAGTTCTTC. This encodes CASSYVREMGYNEQFF. The full variable domain, with the rest looked up from reference TRBV28 and TRBJ2-1, is DVKVTQSSRYLVKRTGEKVFLECVQDMDHENMFWYRQDPGLGLRLIYFSYDVKMKEKGDIPEGYSVSREKKERFSLILESASTNQTSMYLCASSYVREMGYNEQFFGPGTRLTVL.

The rearrangement uses TRBV5-1 and TRBJ2-5, with 7 bases that match TRBD2. CDR3 length: 16 amino acids. The V and J ends lost 2 bases and 2 bases, in that order; junction bases with no gene match: 9. Germline V gene lookup returns CDR1 SGHRS and CDR2 YFSETQ. CDR3 sequence reads: CASSFRDYQAQETQYF. In DNA, the CDR3 is TGCGCCAGCAGCTTTCGGGACTACCAAGCGCAAGAGACCCAGTACTTC.

The V gene is TRBV3-1 (or the pseudogene TRBV3-2), the J gene TRBJ2-3, with 7 positions matching TRBD2. This CDR3 has 17 amino acids. Losses at the gene ends were 0 bases for V and 8 bases for J; bases not matched to a gene: 14. The germline V gene encodes CDR1 LGHDT and CDR2 YNNKEL (reference sequence). This chain's CDR3 is CASSQEATSHLLATQYF. Here the CDR3 DNA reads TGTGCCAGCAGCCAAGAAGCGACTAGCCACCTCCTGGCTACGCAGTATTTT.